The 8 T cell receptor beta chains listed next were all sequenced from one sample in a study of T cell responses to AZD1222 COVID-19 vaccine. The table came from immunoSEQ multiplex PCR; TCRdb's copy has only in-frame clones and leaves some out. The top ten clones hold 12% of a sample with tens of thousands of clones, approximately 90% of them seen once. Sequenced here: peripheral blood, sampled 28 days after the second AZD1222 dose. These receptors all come from an adult who received the AZD1222 COVID-19 vaccine.

The chain joins TRBV15 to TRBJ1-6; 8 bases line up with TRBD1. Trimming cost V 9 bases and J 8 bases; bases outside gene matches: 6. From germline, CDR1 is LNHNV and CDR2 YYDKDF (reference sequence). The CDR3 extends over 13 amino acids. CDR3 nucleotides: TGTGCCACAAGCCAGGGGGCGGATTCACCCCTCCACTTT. Its translation: CATSQGADSPLHF.

This chain connects TRBV7-2 to TRBJ2-2, with TRBD2 matching 9 bases. V lost 0 bases to trimming and J lost 0 bases; unmatched junction nucleotides: 8. Germline lookup yields CDR1 SGHTA and CDR2 FQGNSA. This CDR3 spans 19 amino acids. CDR3 sequence: CASSLAASGVYANTGELFF. In nucleotides, the CDR3 is TGTGCCAGCAGCTTAGCGGCTAGCGGGGTATACGCGAACACCGGGGAGCTGTTTTTT.

This chain joins TRBV9 and TRBJ2-5; D perhaps matches TRBD2 (7 bases). CDR1 is SGDLS and CDR2 is YYNGEE in the germline V gene. The CDR3 has 15 amino acids. Trimming took 0 bases from V and 5 from J, leaving 14 bases between them. The CDR3 loop is CASSVEGGGRETQYF. CDR3 nucleotides: TGTGCCAGCAGCGTAGAGGGAGGGGGAAGGGAGACCCAGTACTTC.

This clone was counted a single time. The V gene is TRBV29-1, the J gene TRBJ2-3; D gene uncertain. The germline gives CDR1 SQVTM, CDR2 ANQGSEA. Trimming took off 3 bases at V and 3 bases at J, with 13 bases between the two ends. The CDR3 is 14 amino acids. The CDR3 nucleotides are TGCAGCGTTGAGGTGTCTCCAATAACAGATACGCAGTATTTT. It codes for CSVEVSPITDTQYF.

V and J are TRBV28 and TRBJ2-4; D may correspond to TRBD1 or TRBD2 (5 bases each). V gave up 6 bases and J gave up 0 bases, with 9 bases separating them. CDR3 size: 14 residues. CDR1 and CDR2 from the germline V gene are MDHEN and SYDVKM. CDR3 sequence reads: CASRLGGAKNIQYF. CDR3 coding DNA: TGTGCCAGCAGGCTTGGGGGAGCCAAAAACATTCAGTACTTC.

The chain has TRBV19 and TRBJ2-1, with a possible D match to TRBD1 (5 bases). The CDR3 is 13 amino acids. V was cut by 2 bases and J by 3 bases, with 5 bases left in between. The V gene's germline CDR1 is LNHDA and CDR2 SQIVND (reference sequence). The CDR3, as DNA: TGTGCCAGTAGTATAAGGGGCTACAATGAGCAGTTCTTC. This translates into CASSIRGYNEQFF. Looking up the rest from reference TRBV19 and TRBJ2-1 gives the full variable domain: DGGITQSPKYLFRKEGQNVTLSCEQNLNHDAMYWYRQDPGQGLRLIYYSQIVNDFQKGDIAEGYSVSREKKESFPLTVTSAQKNPTAFYLCASSIRGYNEQFFGPGTRLTVL.

The gene calls are TRBV28 and TRBJ1-3; D call uncertain. Germline lookup yields CDR1 MDHEN and CDR2 SYDVKM. The CDR3 sequence is 13 residues long. Trimming pared 5 bases from V and 4 bases from J, leaving 9 bases between. CDR3 protein: CASSSSAGNTIYF. The CDR3 coding sequence is TGTGCCAGCAGTAGTAGCGCAGGAAACACCATATATTTT.

V gene TRBV9 combines with J gene TRBJ1-6; D is uncertain. Germline values: CDR1 SGDLS, CDR2 YYNGEE. Trimming cost V 3 bases and J 7 bases, with 5 bases left between them. The CDR3 is made up of 12 amino acids. CDR3 residues: CASSGRNSPLHF. The CDR3 nucleotides are TGTGCCAGCAGCGGCAGGAATTCACCCCTCCACTTT.